The clone carrying this T cell receptor (beta chain) was counted ten times or more. The entry originates in a study of neurological immune-mediated disorders. The CDR3 runs to 12 residues. Germline CDR1 is DFQATT and CDR2 is SNEGSKA (reference sequence). The V and J ends lost 0 bases and 6 bases respectively, with 6 bases between them. With 10-nucleotide random UMIs, 5'RACE was used to make the cDNA. TCRdb reanalysed the 5' RACE reads using MiXCR and keeps one entry per CDR3 protein. The table lists about 21,000 distinct CDR3 sequences, around 16% of them singletons. The sample taken for sequencing was PBMCs. The chain couples TRBV20-1 to TRBJ2-1; D remains ambiguous. The source is a female donor with HTLV-1-associated myelopathy (HAM/TSP). DNA for the CDR3: TGCAGTGCTAGAGATAGACTCAATGAGCAGTTCTTC. Translating gives CSARDRLNEQFF.